The 17 T cell receptor beta chains given below trace back to one sample, sequenced in a study of cytomegalovirus exposure and HLA in healthy donors. The PCR made use of 60 Vbeta and 13 Jbeta primers. Profiling relied on immunoSEQ multiplex PCR, and the TCRdb table lists in-frame clones only, not all of them. This sample carries more than 45,000 clones, roughly 70% of them seen once, and the ten largest clones take around 19%. The material sequenced was PBMCs. The receptor set was obtained from a woman aged 60-75 years in good health and CMV-seropositive.

The chain joins TRBV2 to TRBJ1-5; TRBD1 aligns across 7 bases. This CDR3 has 15 residues. J gave up 7 bases and V 6 bases, and 12 bases lay outside the gene matches. Germline loops: CDR1 SNHLY, CDR2 FYNNEI. The CDR3 region has the DNA TGTGCCAGCAGCCGACTAACAGGGGTAGGACAGCCCCAGCATTTT. It is translated as CASSRLTGVGQPQHF. The full variable domain, completed using reference TRBV2 and TRBJ1-5, is EPEVTQTPSHQVTQMGQEVILRCVPISNHLYFYWYRQILGQKVEFLVSFYNNEISEKSEIFDDQFSVERPDGSNFTLKIRSTKLEDSAMYFCASSRLTGVGQPQHFGDGTRLSIL.

This sequence joins TRBV7-7 and TRBJ2-5, with 10 bases matching TRBD1. Germline V gene lookup returns CDR1 SSHAT and CDR2 FNYEAQ (reference sequence). J lost 4 bases, V lost 5 bases, and 4 bases had no gene match. This CDR3 has 14 amino acids. In nucleotides, the CDR3 is TGTGCCAGCAGCGGACAGGGGGTCGGAGAGACCCAGTACTTC. It yields the protein CASSGQGVGETQYF.

The chain has TRBV6-5 and TRBJ2-7; tentative D call: TRBD2 (5 bases). V lost 8 bases to trimming and J lost 2 bases, with 16 bases between them. The germline CDR1 and CDR2 sequences are MNHEY and SVGAGI. This CDR3 comprises 14 residues. CDR3 nucleotide sequence: TGTGCCAGCTGGTCGGGAAGCCCAACCTACGAGCAGTACTTC. Translating gives CASWSGSPTYEQYF.

This clone was picked up a small number of times. This rearrangement joins TRBV4-1 to TRBJ2-2, with TRBD2 matching over 8 bases. V dropped 1 base and J dropped 0; count of bases not matched to a gene: 4. This CDR3 comprises 17 residues. From germline, CDR1 is MGHRA and CDR2 YSYEKL. CDR3 in amino acids: CASSQVRGGANTGELFF. The CDR3 nucleotides are TGCGCCAGCAGCCAAGTACGGGGGGGGGCGAACACCGGGGAGCTGTTTTTT.

The chain links TRBV5-4 to TRBJ2-5; 11 nucleotides agree with TRBD2. Trimming removed 0 bases from V and 3 bases from J; junction bases left unmatched: 1. Germline V CDR1 and CDR2: SGHNT, YYREEE (reference sequence). This CDR3 is 15 amino acids long. CDR3 sequence reads: CASSLGGLAEETQYF. In DNA, the CDR3 is TGTGCCAGCAGCTTGGGGGGACTAGCGGAAGAGACCCAGTACTTC.

This clone was observed a handful of times. The chain uses TRBV5-8 and TRBJ2-2; possibly TRBD1 for D (6 bases). The V end lost 0 bases, the J end lost 0 bases, and 21 bases lay between the germline ends. Germline lookup yields CDR1 SGHTS and CDR2 YDEGEE. The CDR3 spans 20 residues. The CDR3: CASSLVYTGRGHANTGELFF. The CDR3, as DNA: TGTGCCAGCAGCTTGGTATACACCGGCAGGGGACACGCGAACACCGGGGAGCTGTTTTTT.

The genes are TRBV7-8 and TRBJ1-1; D remains unclear. CDR1 and CDR2 (germline): SGHVS, FQNEAQ. The CDR3 is 13 amino acids. V lost 6 bases to trimming and J lost 3 bases, with 11 bases between them. The CDR3 sequence is CASSLDRDTEAFF. The CDR3 DNA is TGTGCCAGCAGTCTTGACCGGGACACTGAAGCTTTCTTT. Combining the CDR3 with reference TRBV7-8 and TRBJ1-1 gives the whole variable domain GAGVSQSPRYKVAKRGQDVALRCDPISGHVSLFWYQQALGQGPEFLTYFQNEAQLDKSGLPSDRFFAERPEGSVSTLKIQRTQQEDSAVYLCASSLDRDTEAFFGQGTRLTVV.

The chain carries TRBV10-2 and TRBJ1-6, with D possibly being TRBD1 (6 bases). The V gene's germline CDR1 is WSHSY and CDR2 SAAADI. V lost 6 bases, J lost 7 bases, and 16 bases lay in between. The CDR3 has 15 amino acids. DNA for the CDR3: TGCGCCAGCAGCGGGGGGCGCAACCAAAATTCACCCCTCCACTTT. Encoded protein: CASSGGRNQNSPLHF.

This clone was found a few times. This specimen includes other DNA sequences encoding the same CDR3. The gene calls are TRBV10-3 and TRBJ2-3; D is unclear. The CDR3 has 14 amino acids. With 1 base removed from V and 0 bases from J, the gap between germline ends came to 5 bases. Germline assignment: CDR1 ENHRY and CDR2 SYGVKD. DNA of the CDR3: TGTGCCATCAGTGAGTTTTCGAGCACAGATACGCAGTATTTT. Translated, it gives CAISEFSSTDTQYF.

The table lists this clone with a count of one. J is TRBJ2-7 and V is TRBV5-1; 10 bases agree with TRBD1. This CDR3 is 16 amino acids long. Germline CDR1 and CDR2: SGHRS and YFSETQ. Trimming removed 2 bases from V and 3 bases from J; junction bases left unmatched: 8. CDR3 in DNA: TGCGCCAGCAGCTTCGGCGACAGGGGGCAAGGCTACGAGCAGTACTTC. Its translation: CASSFGDRGQGYEQYF. Using reference TRBV5-1 and TRBJ2-7 for the parts outside the CDR3, the full variable domain is KAGVTQTPRYLIKTRGQQVTLSCSPISGHRSVSWYQQTPGQGLQFLFEYFSETQRNKGNFPGRFSGRQFSNSRSEMNVSTLELGDSALYLCASSFGDRGQGYEQYFGPGTRLTVT.

The rearrangement links TRBV28 to TRBJ1-5; D ambiguous. The germline V gene encodes CDR1 MDHEN and CDR2 SYDVKM. The CDR3 totals 14 residues. V lost 10 bases and J lost 2, with 15 bases in between. DNA of the CDR3: TGTGCCACCAGCGGGGAGGGTGGCAATCAGCCCCAGCATTTT. The encoded protein is CATSGEGGNQPQHF.

The rearrangement uses TRBV5-1 and TRBJ1-1, with 7 bases aligning to TRBD1. Germline V gene data show CDR1 as SGHRS and CDR2 as YFSETQ. Trimming removed 3 bases from V and 7 bases from J; junction bases left unmatched: 6. The CDR3 totals 13 residues. The CDR3 sequence: CASSSQGKDEAFF. The CDR3 nucleotides are TGCGCCAGCAGCTCACAGGGGAAAGATGAAGCTTTCTTT.

The rearrangement uses TRBV5-5 and TRBJ1-3, with D perhaps matching TRBD1 (5 bases). The CDR3 spans 16 residues. V was clipped by 5 bases and J by 4 bases, with 19 bases between them. Germline CDR1 is SGHKS and CDR2 is YYEKEE (reference sequence). In DNA, the CDR3 is TGTGCCAGCAGTCGGGGGGACGCTAAGGGAGGAAACACCATATATTTT. This gives the protein CASSRGDAKGGNTIYF.

In this sample, this clone turned up once. The chain carries TRBV4-3 and TRBJ2-1; D is perhaps TRBD1 (6 bases). V was shortened by 0 bases and J by 1 base, with 16 bases between the two germline ends. CDR1 is LGHNA, CDR2 YSLEER, per germline. The CDR3 length is 18 residues. Here the CDR3 reads CASSQDPADRWSYNEQFF. The CDR3 nucleotides are TGCGCCAGCAGCCAAGATCCAGCCGACAGGTGGTCCTACAATGAGCAGTTCTTC.

The table lists this clone with a few counts. The rearrangement uses TRBV6-6 and TRBJ1-2; 11 positions agree with TRBD1. Germline V lookup: CDR1 MNHNY, CDR2 SVGAGI (reference sequence). The CDR3 loop spans 16 amino acids. The V gene end was trimmed by 5 bases and the J gene end by 6 bases; junction bases not matched to a gene: 11. CDR3 nucleotides: TGTGCCAGCAGTCTCGATGGACAGGGGGCGAGGGATGGCTACACCTTC. Residues: CASSLDGQGARDGYTF.

This rearrangement joins TRBV6-5 to TRBJ2-1; D is possibly TRBD2 (5 bases). The V end was cut by 2 bases, the J end by 9 bases, with 8 bases between. Germline V CDR1 and CDR2: MNHEY, SVGAGI. The CDR3 consists of 12 residues. CDR3 sequence reads: CASSYRAGEQFF. In DNA, the CDR3 is TGTGCCAGCAGTTACAGGGCGGGTGAGCAGTTCTTC.

This clone was counted a single time. The chain carries TRBV5-4 and TRBJ2-3, with 11 bases matching TRBD1. The V gene's germline CDR1 is SGHNT and CDR2 YYREEE (reference sequence). Trimming took 3 bases from V and 6 from J; bases not matched to a gene: 9. This CDR3 is built from 16 residues. The CDR3 DNA reads as TGTGCCAGCAGCTCCTCTAACGGACAGGGGGCCGATACGCAGTATTTT. Its translation is CASSSSNGQGADTQYF. Full variable domain (rest looked up from reference TRBV5-4 and TRBJ2-3): ETGVTQSPTHLIKTRGQQVTLRCSSQSGHNTVSWYQQALGQGPQFIFQYYREEENGRGNFPPRFSGLQFPNYSSELNVNALELDDSALYLCASSSSNGQGADTQYFGPGTRLTVL.